The rows below give T cell receptor beta chains drawn from one sample of a study of T cell responses to AZD1222 COVID-19 vaccine. Measured with immunoSEQ multiplex PCR; TCRdb has only the in-frame clones, and not every one. The sample carries approximately 94,000 clones, approximately 87% recorded once. The specimen comprised peripheral blood, sampled on day 0 of AZD1222 vaccination. Source of these receptors: an adult in good health. CDR3s include the opening cysteine and the closing phenylalanine or tryptophan. Fields, in order: J gene, CDR3 length, D gene, clone size, V gene, CDR3 DNA, CDR3 protein. A D gene is named only where the DNA matches it firmly. Clone size, where shown, is once, few, many, or a class for clones that have expanded.

J: TRBJ1-1; length: 16; D: NA; size: NA; V: TRBV18; DNA: TGTGCCAGCTCACCAAAGGAATCGCAGGGGAACACTGAAGCTTTCTTT; CDR3: CASSPKESQGNTEAFF
J: TRBJ2-1; length: 14; D: NA; size: few; V: TRBV11-2; DNA: TGTGCCAGCAGCTCTGTTAAGGGACGAATCTGGCAGTTCTTC; CDR3: CASSSVKGRIWQFF
J: TRBJ2-2; length: 15; D: TRBD2; size: NA; V: TRBV27; DNA: TGTGCCAGCAGTTCCTCCGGGACTACGGGCGGGGAGCTGTTTTTT; CDR3: CASSSSGTTGGELFF
J: TRBJ1-6; length: 17; D: NA; size: NA; V: TRBV3-1/TRBV3-2; DNA: TGTGCCAGCAGCCAAGACCCAGCCGGGTCCTATAATTCACCCCTCCACTTT; CDR3: CASSQDPAGSYNSPLHF
J: TRBJ2-1; length: 15; D: NA; size: NA; V: TRBV7-2; DNA: TGTGCCAGCAGCTTACGCGGAGGATCCTACAATGAGCAGTTCTTC; CDR3: CASSLRGGSYNEQFF
J: TRBJ1-1; length: 12; D: TRBD1; size: NA; V: TRBV12-3/TRBV12-4; DNA: TGTGCCAGCAGCTTGACAGGGTTTGAAGCTTTCTTT; CDR3: CASSLTGFEAFF
J: TRBJ2-2; length: 15; D: NA; size: NA; V: TRBV7-9; DNA: TGTGCCAGCAGCTTAAGGGGACTGATCACCGGGGAGCTGTTTTTT; CDR3: CASSLRGLITGELFF
J: TRBJ1-3; length: 14; D: NA; size: NA; V: TRBV4-1; DNA: TGCGCCAGCAGCCCCGGGTCCTCTGGAAACACCATATATTTT; CDR3: CASSPGSSGNTIYF
J: TRBJ1-2; length: 15; D: TRBD1; size: NA; V: TRBV4-3; DNA: TGCGCCAGCAGCCTGGCGGACAGGGAGAACTATGGCTACACCTTC; CDR3: CASSLADRENYGYTF
J: TRBJ1-2; length: 13; D: NA; size: NA; V: TRBV10-3; DNA: TGTGCCATCAGTGAGTCATCCAGTACCGGCTACACCTTC; CDR3: CAISESSSTGYTF
J: TRBJ1-1; length: 14; D: NA; size: NA; V: TRBV7-3; DNA: TGTGCCAGCAGCCCGGACAACGGAAGGACTGAAGCTTTCTTT; CDR3: CASSPDNGRTEAFF
J: TRBJ1-2; length: 14; D: TRBD1; size: NA; V: TRBV24-1; DNA: TGTGCCACCAGTGATCTTACAGGGGGCGAAGGCTACACCTTC; CDR3: CATSDLTGGEGYTF
J: TRBJ2-3; length: 16; D: TRBD1; size: NA; V: TRBV19; DNA: TGTGCCAGTAGTATATGGGACAGGGGAAACCCAGATACGCAGTATTTT; CDR3: CASSIWDRGNPDTQYF
J: TRBJ1-5; length: 18; D: NA; size: few; V: TRBV21-1; DNA: TGTGCCAGCAGCAGCAATCCAGGGACAGGCTATAGCAATCAGCCCCAGCATTTT; CDR3: CASSSNPGTGYSNQPQHF
J: TRBJ2-7; length: 14; D: NA; size: NA; V: TRBV29-1; DNA: TGCAGCGTTGATAACAGGCCCACCTCGAGCGAGCAGTACTTC; CDR3: CSVDNRPTSSEQYF
J: TRBJ1-3; length: 17; D: NA; size: NA; V: TRBV18; DNA: TGTGCCAGCTCGCCTCGGGTCACCTCTAACTCTGGAAACACCATATATTTT; CDR3: CASSPRVTSNSGNTIYF
J: TRBJ2-1; length: 16; D: TRBD2; size: few; V: TRBV3-1/TRBV3-2; DNA: TGTGCCAGCAGCCAACGCGGGACTAGCGGAGGCAATGAGCAGTTCTTC; CDR3: CASSQRGTSGGNEQFF
J: TRBJ1-2; length: 13; D: NA; size: few; V: TRBV7-2; DNA: TGTGCCAGCAGCTTAGCTTGGGCAGGACTCTACACCTTC; CDR3: CASSLAWAGLYTF
J: TRBJ1-2; length: 17; D: TRBD1; size: NA; V: TRBV9; DNA: TGTGCCAGCAGCTTAAAGGAAACAGGGGCTTTTAACTATGGCTACACCTTC; CDR3: CASSLKETGAFNYGYTF
J: TRBJ2-3; length: 15; D: NA; size: NA; V: TRBV7-9; DNA: TGTGCCAGCAGCTTAATCCAAGGAGGAACAGATACGCAGTATTTT; CDR3: CASSLIQGGTDTQYF
J: TRBJ1-2; length: 16; D: NA; size: once; V: TRBV5-4; DNA: TGTGCCAGCAGCCCAAGGCCGGTAAGAACTAACTATGGCTACACCTTC; CDR3: CASSPRPVRTNYGYTF
J: TRBJ1-6; length: 16; D: TRBD1; size: NA; V: TRBV19; DNA: TGTGCCAGTAGAGACAGGGGCAGATCCTATAATTCACCCCTCCACTTT; CDR3: CASRDRGRSYNSPLHF
J: TRBJ1-2; length: 13; D: NA; size: NA; V: TRBV5-4; DNA: TGTGCCAGCAGTGCCGGGACGTTGGATGGCTACACCTTC; CDR3: CASSAGTLDGYTF
J: TRBJ2-7; length: 16; D: TRBD2; size: NA; V: TRBV7-2; DNA: TGTGCCAGCAAGAGGCTTGGACTAGCGGAAAACTACGAGCAGTACTTC; CDR3: CASKRLGLAENYEQYF
J: TRBJ1-1; length: 13; D: NA; size: NA; V: TRBV25-1; DNA: TGTGCCAGCAGTGTTGCCTGGGGCGCTGAAGCTTTCTTT; CDR3: CASSVAWGAEAFF
J: TRBJ2-5; length: 12; D: TRBD1; size: NA; V: TRBV12-3/TRBV12-4; DNA: TGTGCCAGCAGACAGGGGTGGGAGACCCAGTACTTC; CDR3: CASRQGWETQYF
J: TRBJ1-2; length: 14; D: TRBD1; size: NA; V: TRBV27; DNA: TGTGCCAGCAGTTCAGGGACAGGTCTAGATGGCTACACCTTC; CDR3: CASSSGTGLDGYTF
J: TRBJ2-3; length: 16; D: NA; size: NA; V: TRBV4-3; DNA: TGCGCCAGCAGCCAAGATCTTGCAGGGAGCACAGATACGCAGTATTTT; CDR3: CASSQDLAGSTDTQYF
J: TRBJ2-5; length: 15; D: TRBD1; size: few; V: TRBV6-5; DNA: TGTGCCAGCAGCCGATACCGGGACAGACAAGAGACCCAGTACTTC; CDR3: CASSRYRDRQETQYF
J: TRBJ1-2; length: 13; D: NA; size: few; V: TRBV2; DNA: TGTGCCAGCAGTGAAATTGGGCGGGGTGGCTACACCTTC; CDR3: CASSEIGRGGYTF
J: TRBJ1-1; length: 14; D: NA; size: NA; V: TRBV7-9; DNA: TGTGCCAGCAGCTCAGTCGGGGGGAGCACTGAAGCTTTCTTT; CDR3: CASSSVGGSTEAFF
J: TRBJ2-1; length: 11; D: NA; size: NA; V: TRBV7-9; DNA: TGTGCCAGCAGCTTAATGGGACAGCAGTTCTTC; CDR3: CASSLMGQQFF
J: TRBJ2-7; length: 16; D: TRBD1; size: NA; V: TRBV5-1; DNA: TGCGCCAGCAGCCCAGGACAGGACTTGATTGGGGCCGAGCAGTACTTC; CDR3: CASSPGQDLIGAEQYF
J: TRBJ1-1; length: 14; D: NA; size: NA; V: TRBV6-5; DNA: TGTGCCAGCAGCTCCCCCCCCAAGAACACTGAAGCTTTCTTT; CDR3: CASSSPPKNTEAFF
J: TRBJ2-2; length: 14; D: TRBD2; size: NA; V: TRBV3-1/TRBV3-2; DNA: TGTGCCAGCAGCCACGGCGGGAGTGCCGGGGAGCTGTTTTTT; CDR3: CASSHGGSAGELFF
J: TRBJ1-4; length: 15; D: NA; size: NA; V: TRBV5-1; DNA: TGCGCCAGCAGGCCCGGGGCGGTTCAAATTGGGGAACTGTTTTTT; CDR3: CASRPGAVQIGELFF
J: TRBJ1-2; length: 14; D: TRBD1; size: NA; V: TRBV5-1; DNA: TGCGCCAGCAGCTCCGGACAGGCCAACTATGGCTACACCTTC; CDR3: CASSSGQANYGYTF
J: TRBJ2-1; length: 17; D: TRBD2; size: NA; V: TRBV5-1; DNA: TGCGCCAGCAGCATCGGACTAGCGGGGGGGGCGTACAATGAGCAGTTCTTC; CDR3: CASSIGLAGGAYNEQFF
J: TRBJ1-1; length: 18; D: TRBD1; size: NA; V: TRBV4-1; DNA: TGCGCCAGCAGCCAAGGCCAGGGACAGGGGATTTTTAACACTGAAGCTTTCTTT; CDR3: CASSQGQGQGIFNTEAFF
J: TRBJ2-3; length: 14; D: TRBD1; size: NA; V: TRBV24-1; DNA: TGTGCCACCAGTGATCCGACAGGGTTGGATACGCAGTATTTT; CDR3: CATSDPTGLDTQYF
J: TRBJ1-1; length: 12; D: NA; size: NA; V: TRBV30; DNA: TGTGCCTGGAGTTCGGACTCGACCGAATCTTTCTTT; CDR3: CAWSSDSTESFF
J: TRBJ2-3; length: 15; D: TRBD1; size: NA; V: TRBV5-4; DNA: TGTGCCAGCAGCTGGGACAGGGGGAGGGCAGATACGCAGTATTTT; CDR3: CASSWDRGRADTQYF
J: TRBJ2-1; length: 18; D: TRBD1; size: NA; V: TRBV5-1; DNA: TGCGCCAGCAGCCAAAGTACCGGGACAGGGGGGTTCTACAATGAGCAGTTCTTC; CDR3: CASSQSTGTGGFYNEQFF
J: TRBJ2-5; length: 13; D: NA; size: NA; V: TRBV21-1; DNA: TGTGCCAGCAGCAAAGGGACTAAAGAGACCCAGTACTTC; CDR3: CASSKGTKETQYF
J: TRBJ2-7; length: 14; D: TRBD1; size: NA; V: TRBV19; DNA: TGTGCCAGTAGTATGCGGACAGGGAGCAACGAGCAGTACTTC; CDR3: CASSMRTGSNEQYF
J: TRBJ1-6; length: 12; D: NA; size: NA; V: TRBV6-1; DNA: TGTGCCAGCAGTGAATGGGCGGGACCCCTCCACTTT; CDR3: CASSEWAGPLHF
J: TRBJ1-1; length: 14; D: NA; size: NA; V: TRBV6-1; DNA: TGTGCCAGCAATCACAGGAAGGGGGATCGGGAAGCTTTCTTT; CDR3: CASNHRKGDREAFF
J: TRBJ1-2; length: 14; D: NA; size: NA; V: TRBV7-2; DNA: TGTGCCAGCAGCTTAGGTAGGGCAGGTTATGGCTACACCTTC; CDR3: CASSLGRAGYGYTF
J: TRBJ1-6; length: 14; D: NA; size: NA; V: TRBV5-6; DNA: TGTGCCAGCAGCTTGGTGCAGGGTGGTTCACCCCTCCACTTT; CDR3: CASSLVQGGSPLHF
J: TRBJ2-7; length: 15; D: NA; size: few; V: TRBV21-1; DNA: TGTGCCAGCAGCAAAGCAGTAGCGGGAGCCTACGAGCAGTACTTC; CDR3: CASSKAVAGAYEQYF
J: TRBJ1-5; length: 12; D: NA; size: NA; V: TRBV7-2; DNA: TGTGCCAGCAGCTTAGTAGATCAGCCCCAGCATTTT; CDR3: CASSLVDQPQHF